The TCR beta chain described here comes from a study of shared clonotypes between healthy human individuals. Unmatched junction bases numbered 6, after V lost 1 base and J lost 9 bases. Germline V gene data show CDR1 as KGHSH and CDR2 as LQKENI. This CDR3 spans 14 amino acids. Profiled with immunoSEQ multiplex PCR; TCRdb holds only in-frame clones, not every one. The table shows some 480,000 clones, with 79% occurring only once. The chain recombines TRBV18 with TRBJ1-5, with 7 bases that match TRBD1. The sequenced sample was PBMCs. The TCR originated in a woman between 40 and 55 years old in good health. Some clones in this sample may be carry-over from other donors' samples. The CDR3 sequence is CASSPRTGVPPQHF. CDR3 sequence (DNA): TGTGCCAGCTCACCACGCACAGGGGTTCCGCCCCAGCATTTT.